This paragraph reports one T cell receptor (beta chain). The data derive from a study of blood T cell repertoires in COVID-19. V gave up 0 bases and J gave up 5 bases; unmatched junction bases: 4. CDR1 is SGHTA, CDR2 FQGTGA, per germline. CDR3 length: 16 residues. Repertoires were generated with immunoSEQ multiplex PCR, while TCRdb's copy carries only in-frame clones and drops some. The top ten clones hold roughly 9.4% of a sample with 180,000 or so clones, about 76% of them seen once. J is TRBJ2-2 and V is TRBV7-3, with 9 bases aligning to TRBD2. This receptor was taken from a woman in her forties or fifties with active or convalescent COVID-19. The specimen was peripheral blood. CDR3 loop: CASSLTAGGPTGELFF. CDR3 nucleotides: TGTGCCAGCAGCTTAACAGCGGGGGGCCCGACCGGGGAGCTGTTTTTT.